This is a list of T cell receptor beta chains from one sample in a study of cytomegalovirus exposure and HLA in healthy donors. Sequenced by immunoSEQ multiplex PCR; TCRdb stores in-frame clones only, minus some. Of some 88,000 clones in the sample, 70% to 75% were seen once. Sequencing was performed on PBMCs. These receptors were collected from a woman aged 18-29 years in good health and CMV-seropositive. The CDR3 runs from the conserved cysteine through the conserved F or W. Each record gives: D gene, J gene, clone size, V gene, CDR3 protein, CDR3 DNA. The D gene is left open where the match is weak. Some rows mark clone size as missing; the rest say once, few, many or name a class of expanded clone.

NA TRBJ1-3 once TRBV4-1 CASSQFAVSGNTIYF TGCGCCAGCAGCCAATTTGCGGTCTCTGGAAACACCATATATTTT
NA TRBJ1-2 NA TRBV28 CASSSGRGEVSGYTF TGTGCCAGCAGTTCGGGCAGGGGTGAAGTGAGTGGCTACACCTTC
TRBD2 TRBJ2-1 NA TRBV5-8 CASSGGLAGRGQFF TGTGCCAGCAGCGGGGGACTAGCGGGGAGGGGGCAGTTCTTC
NA TRBJ2-1 NA TRBV6-6 CASKGQDRYNEQFF TGTGCCAGCAAGGGGCAAGACAGGTACAATGAGCAGTTCTTC
TRBD2 TRBJ2-7 NA TRBV6-5 CASSPGLAEYEQYF TGTGCCAGCAGTCCGGGACTAGCGGAGTACGAGCAGTACTTC
NA TRBJ2-5 NA TRBV10-3 CAISAGVGETQYF TGTGCCATCAGTGCGGGAGTGGGAGAGACCCAGTACTTC
TRBD1 TRBJ1-2 NA TRBV9 CASSVGQGASNFVYTF TGTGCCAGCAGCGTCGGACAGGGGGCTTCTAACTTTGTCTACACCTTC
NA TRBJ2-5 NA TRBV20-1 CSAKPGETQYF TGCAGTGCTAAGCCGGGGGAGACCCAGTACTTC
TRBD2 TRBJ2-1 NA TRBV11-1 CASSRTSGRAYNEQFF TGTGCCAGCAGCCGGACTAGCGGGAGGGCCTACAATGAGCAGTTCTTC
TRBD2 TRBJ2-2 NA TRBV5-5 CASSLIAGGNTGELFF TGTGCCAGCAGCTTGATAGCGGGAGGGAACACCGGGGAGCTGTTTTTT
NA TRBJ1-3 NA TRBV28 CASSLRGGDENTIYF TGTGCCAGCAGTTTAAGGGGCGGTGATGAAAACACCATATATTTT
NA TRBJ2-5 NA TRBV11-2 CASSGLQGETQYF TGTGCCAGCAGCGGACTGCAGGGGGAGACCCAGTACTTC
TRBD1 TRBJ1-1 NA TRBV11-2 CASSIQGGRGPEAFF TGTGCCAGCAGCATCCAGGGGGGCAGGGGTCCTGAAGCTTTCTTT